This T cell receptor (beta chain) was found in a study of blood T cells in healthy people across ages. In this sample, this clonotype turned up a few times. For the second PCR, which ran for about 7 to 11 cycles, a sample-barcoded 5' primer and a J-beta primer mix were used. Using its own MiXCR run on the 5' RACE reads, TCRdb lists one record per CDR3 protein. The sample records 1.5 million to 2 million distinct CDR3 sequences, about two fifths being singletons. Looked up from germline, CDR1 is LGHNA and CDR2 is YSLEER. V shed 0 bases and J shed 1 base, with 3 bases lying between them. This CDR3 is built from 14 residues.

V is TRBV4-3 and J is TRBJ2-2; D gene uncertain. Sequenced sample: blood. This sequence originates from a human donor in good health. The CDR3 nucleotides read TGCGCCAGCAGCCAAGATTTGAACACCGGGGAGCTGTTTTTT. Its translation is CASSQDLNTGELFF.